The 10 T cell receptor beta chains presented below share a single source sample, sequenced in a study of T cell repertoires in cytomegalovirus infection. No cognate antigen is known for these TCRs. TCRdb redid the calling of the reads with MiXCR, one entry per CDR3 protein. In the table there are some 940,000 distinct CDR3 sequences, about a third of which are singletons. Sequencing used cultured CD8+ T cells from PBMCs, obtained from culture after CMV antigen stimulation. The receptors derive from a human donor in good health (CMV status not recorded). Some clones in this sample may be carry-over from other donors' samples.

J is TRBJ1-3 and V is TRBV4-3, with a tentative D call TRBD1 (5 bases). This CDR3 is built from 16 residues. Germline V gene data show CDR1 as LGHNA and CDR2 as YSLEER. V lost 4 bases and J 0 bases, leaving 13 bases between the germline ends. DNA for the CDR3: TGCGCCAGCAGCCTTGATTGGGACCTCTCTGGAAACACCATATATTTT. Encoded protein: CASSLDWDLSGNTIYF.

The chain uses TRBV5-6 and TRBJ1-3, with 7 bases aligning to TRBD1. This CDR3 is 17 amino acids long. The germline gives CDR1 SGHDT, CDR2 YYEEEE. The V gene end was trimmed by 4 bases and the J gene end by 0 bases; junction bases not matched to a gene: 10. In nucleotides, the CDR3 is TGTGCCAGCAGCACTCTAGGGACAGACTACTCTGGAAACACCATATATTTT. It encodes CASSTLGTDYSGNTIYF.

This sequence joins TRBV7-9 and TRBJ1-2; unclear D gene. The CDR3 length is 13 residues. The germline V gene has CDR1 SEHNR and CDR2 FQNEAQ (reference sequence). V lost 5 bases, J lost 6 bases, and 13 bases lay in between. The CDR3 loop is CASSPEIIDGYTF. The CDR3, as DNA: TGTGCCAGCAGCCCTGAGATTATAGATGGCTACACCTTC.

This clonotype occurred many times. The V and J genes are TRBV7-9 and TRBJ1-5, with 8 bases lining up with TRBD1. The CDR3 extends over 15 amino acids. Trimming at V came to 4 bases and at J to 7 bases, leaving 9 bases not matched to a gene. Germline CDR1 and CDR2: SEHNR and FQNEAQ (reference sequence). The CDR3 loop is CASSSDRGRGQPQHF. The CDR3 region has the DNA TGTGCCAGCAGCTCAGACAGGGGCCGGGGCCAGCCCCAGCATTTT.

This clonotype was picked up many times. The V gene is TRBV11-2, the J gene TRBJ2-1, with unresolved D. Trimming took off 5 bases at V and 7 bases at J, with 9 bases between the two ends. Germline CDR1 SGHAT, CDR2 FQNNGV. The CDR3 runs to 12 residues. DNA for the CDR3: TGTGCCAGCAGCGCAGTTGCGAATGAGCAGTTCTTC. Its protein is CASSAVANEQFF. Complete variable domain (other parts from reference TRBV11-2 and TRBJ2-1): EAGVAQSPRYKIIEKRQSVAFWCNPISGHATLYWYQQILGQGPKLLIQFQNNGVVDDSQLPKDRFSAERLKGVDSTLKIQPAKLEDSAVYLCASSAVANEQFFGPGTRLTVL.

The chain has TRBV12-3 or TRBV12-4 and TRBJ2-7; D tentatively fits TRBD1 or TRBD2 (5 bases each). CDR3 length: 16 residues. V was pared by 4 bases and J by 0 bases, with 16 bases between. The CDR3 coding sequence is TGTGCCAGCAGTTCGACCGGGACGGGTAGCTCCTACGAGCAGTACTTC. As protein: CASSSTGTGSSYEQYF.

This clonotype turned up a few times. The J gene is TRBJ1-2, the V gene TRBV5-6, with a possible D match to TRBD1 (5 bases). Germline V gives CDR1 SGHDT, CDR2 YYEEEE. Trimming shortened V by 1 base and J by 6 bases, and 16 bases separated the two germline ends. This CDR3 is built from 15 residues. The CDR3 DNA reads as TGTGCCAGCAGCTTGAAGAGAGCCAGGGTGGATGGCTACACCTTC. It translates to CASSLKRARVDGYTF.

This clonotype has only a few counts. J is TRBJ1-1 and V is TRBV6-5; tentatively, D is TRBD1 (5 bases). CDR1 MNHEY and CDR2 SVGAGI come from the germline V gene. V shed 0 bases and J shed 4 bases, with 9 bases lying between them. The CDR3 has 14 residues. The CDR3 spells CASSYSGQATEAFF. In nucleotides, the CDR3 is TGTGCCAGCAGTTACTCGGGGCAGGCCACTGAAGCTTTCTTT.

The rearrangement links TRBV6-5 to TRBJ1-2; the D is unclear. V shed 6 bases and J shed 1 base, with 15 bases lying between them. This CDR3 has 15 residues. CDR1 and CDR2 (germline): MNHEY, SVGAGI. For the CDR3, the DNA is TGTGCCAGCAGCCTATACAGTCATGTTAACTATGGCTACACCTTC. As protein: CASSLYSHVNYGYTF.

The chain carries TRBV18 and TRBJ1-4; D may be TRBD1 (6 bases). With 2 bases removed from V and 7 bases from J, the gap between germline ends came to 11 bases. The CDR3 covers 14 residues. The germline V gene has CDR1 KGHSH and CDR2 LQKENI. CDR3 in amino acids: CASSPLQGGEKLFF. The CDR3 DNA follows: TGTGCCAGCTCACCATTACAGGGCGGTGAAAAACTGTTTTTT.